The following is a TCR beta chain sequence with its context. The antigen remains unidentified. The record originates from a study of OX40 agonist ivuxolimab in advanced cancers. Findings and limits, study-wide: Also present in some nonresponders was a low level of normalized T-cell clonal expansion.

The V and J ends lost 6 bases and 1 base respectively, with 9 bases between them. The CDR3 is 13 residues long. Germline V gene sequence: CDR1 MNHEY, CDR2 SMNVEV (reference sequence). Sequenced by immunoSEQ multiplex PCR; TCRdb stores in-frame clones only, minus some. The sample consists of some 48,000 clones, nearly 80% of them appearing once. Sequencing was performed on CD4+ or CD8+ T cells sorted from blood, taken in a trial of the OX40 agonist ivuxolimab. The chain has TRBV27 and TRBJ2-5; no reliable D call. This clonotype originated in an adult with an advanced solid tumor such as melanoma, head and neck, liver or kidney cancer. The CDR3 sequence is CASRPDFQETQYF. The CDR3 DNA follows: TGTGCCAGCAGACCAGACTTCCAAGAGACCCAGTACTTC.